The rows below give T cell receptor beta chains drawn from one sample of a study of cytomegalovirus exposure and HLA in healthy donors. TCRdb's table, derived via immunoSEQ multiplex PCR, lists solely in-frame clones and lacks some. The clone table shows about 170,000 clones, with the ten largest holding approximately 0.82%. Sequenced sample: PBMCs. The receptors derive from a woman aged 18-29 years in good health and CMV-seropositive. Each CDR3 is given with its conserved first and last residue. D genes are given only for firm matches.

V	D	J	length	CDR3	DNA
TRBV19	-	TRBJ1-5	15	CASSIGLGEDQPQHF	TGTGCCAGTAGTATTGGGTTAGGGGAGGATCAGCCCCAGCATTTT
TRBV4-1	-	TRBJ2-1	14	CASSQRRTYNEQFF	TGCGCCAGCAGCCAAAGGAGGACCTACAATGAGCAGTTCTTC
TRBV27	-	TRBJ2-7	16	CASTSKSGQGTYEQYF	TGTGCCAGCACCTCGAAATCGGGGCAGGGGACCTACGAGCAGTACTTC
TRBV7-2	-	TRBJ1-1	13	CATIGGQNTEAFF	TGTGCCACTATCGGCGGGCAGAACACTGAAGCTTTCTTT
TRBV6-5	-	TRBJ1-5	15	CASRPRQQSNQPQHF	TGTGCCAGCAGACCCCGACAGCAGAGCAATCAGCCCCAGCATTTT
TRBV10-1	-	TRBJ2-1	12	CASSERVREQLF	TGCGCCAGCAGTGAGCGGGTGCGTGAGCAGCTCTTC
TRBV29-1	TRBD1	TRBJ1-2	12	CSVGETGVGYTF	TGCAGCGTTGGAGAGACAGGGGTCGGCTACACCTTC
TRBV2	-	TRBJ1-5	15	CASTGVGGRNQPQHF	TGTGCCAGCACCGGGGTGGGGGGTCGCAATCAGCCCCAGCATTTT
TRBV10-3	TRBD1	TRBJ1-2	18	CAIRDELGRDRGREGYTF	TGTGCCATCAGGGACGAACTGGGGCGGGACAGGGGGAGGGAAGGCTACACCTTC
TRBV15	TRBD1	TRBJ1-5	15	CAIGTGIEGNQPQHF	TGTGCCATTGGGACAGGGATTGAGGGCAATCAGCCCCAGCATTTT
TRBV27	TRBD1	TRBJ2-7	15	CASSLVGQGGYEQYF	TGTGCCAGCAGTTTAGTTGGACAGGGGGGCTACGAGCAGTACTTC
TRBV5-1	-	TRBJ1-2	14	CASSLSGDTMSYTF	TGCGCCAGCAGCTTGTCGGGGGATACTATGAGCTACACCTTC
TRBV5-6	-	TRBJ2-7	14	CASSSATGAYEQYF	TGTGCCAGCAGCTCCGCCACAGGCGCCTACGAGCAGTACTTC
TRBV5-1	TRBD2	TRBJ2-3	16	CASSPGTSGSTDTQYF	TGCGCCAGCAGCCCTGGGACTAGCGGGAGCACAGATACGCAGTATTTT
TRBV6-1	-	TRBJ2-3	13	CASSEEDSTLKYF	TGTGCCAGCAGTGAAGAGGACTCCACGTTAAAGTATTTT